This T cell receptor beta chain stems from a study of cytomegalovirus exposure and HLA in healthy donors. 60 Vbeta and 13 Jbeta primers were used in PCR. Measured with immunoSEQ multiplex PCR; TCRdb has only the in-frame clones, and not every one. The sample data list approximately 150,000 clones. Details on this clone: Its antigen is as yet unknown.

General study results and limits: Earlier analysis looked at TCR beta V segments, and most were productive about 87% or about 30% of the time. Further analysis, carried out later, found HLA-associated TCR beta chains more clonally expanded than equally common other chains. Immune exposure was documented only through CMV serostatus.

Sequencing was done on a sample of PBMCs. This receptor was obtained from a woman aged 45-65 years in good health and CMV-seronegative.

The CDR3 coding sequence is TGTGCCAGCAGCTTCGATGCGGGAACCGCCTACAATGAGCAGTTCTTC. As protein: CASSFDAGTAYNEQFF. The chain links TRBV5-4 to TRBJ2-1; D perhaps matches TRBD2 (6 bases). CDR3 length: 16 residues. V was cut by 2 bases and J by 2 bases, with 14 bases left in between. Germline V lookup: CDR1 SGHNT, CDR2 YYREEE (reference sequence). The variable domain in full, with the rest retrieved from reference TRBV5-4 and TRBJ2-1, is ETGVTQSPTHLIKTRGQQVTLRCSSQSGHNTVSWYQQALGQGPQFIFQYYREEENGRGNFPPRFSGLQFPNYSSELNVNALELDDSALYLCASSFDAGTAYNEQFFGPGTRLTVL.